Presented here are 32 T cell receptor beta chains from one specimen sequenced in a study of cytomegalovirus exposure and HLA in healthy donors. Profiling relied on immunoSEQ multiplex PCR, and the TCRdb table lists in-frame clones only, not all of them. The repertoire has about 160,000 clones, about nine tenths of them found once; the top ten carry 10%. Sequencing used PBMCs. The receptors were gathered from a woman between 18 and 29 years old in good health and CMV-seropositive.

The chain carries TRBV6-5 and TRBJ1-5; 7 bases map to TRBD1. The germline V gene has CDR1 MNHEY and CDR2 SVGAGI. Trimming at V came to 4 bases and at J to 4 bases, leaving 7 bases not matched to a gene. This CDR3 has 15 residues. CDR3 loop: CASSLAGGTNQPQHF. The CDR3 bases are TGTGCCAGCAGTTTAGCAGGGGGGACTAATCAGCCCCAGCATTTT.

This clone has more than one count but fewer than ten. Additional DNA sequences in this sample encode the identical CDR3. The V and J genes are TRBV5-1 and TRBJ1-5; D gene uncertain. The CDR3 has 14 amino acids. Trimming took off 0 bases at V and 4 bases at J, with 8 bases between the two ends. Per the germline V gene, CDR1 is SGHRS and CDR2 is YFSETQ. This chain's CDR3 is CASSLGAGNQPQHF. In DNA, the CDR3 is TGCGCCAGCAGCTTGGGGGCTGGTAATCAGCCCCAGCATTTT.

This clone was seen a single time. This chain uses TRBV2 with TRBJ2-5; TRBD2 is a possible D gene (5 bases). CDR3 length equals 12 residues. V lost 9 bases and J 4 bases, leaving 12 bases between the germline ends. The germline V gene encodes CDR1 SNHLY and CDR2 FYNNEI. The CDR3 here is CARSGVGETQYF. The CDR3 DNA is TGTGCCAGGTCCGGGGTAGGAGAGACCCAGTACTTC.

The gene calls are TRBV15 and TRBJ2-2; 8 bases align to TRBD2. Unmatched junction bases numbered 1, after V lost 1 base and J lost 3 bases. Per the germline V gene, CDR1 is LNHNV and CDR2 is YYDKDF (reference sequence). This CDR3 spans 15 amino acids. The CDR3 here is CATSRAGGYTGELFF. The CDR3, as DNA: TGTGCCACCAGCAGAGCGGGAGGGTACACCGGGGAGCTGTTTTTT.

This clone has just a few counts. The chain employs TRBV2 and TRBJ1-2; D call uncertain. The CDR3 contains 15 residues. The ends were cut back, 6 bases at V and 0 bases at J, with 14 bases in the middle. Germline CDR1 SNHLY, CDR2 FYNNEI. The CDR3 DNA reads as TGTGCCAGCAGCTTCCGTCGAGGGTCTAACTATGGCTACACCTTC. This codes for CASSFRRGSNYGYTF.

The chain joins TRBV6-6 to TRBJ2-2; 8 positions match TRBD2. Trimming at V came to 6 bases and at J to 0 bases, leaving 3 bases not matched to a gene. This CDR3 is built from 15 residues. Per germline, CDR1 MNHNY and CDR2 SVGAGI (reference sequence). CDR3 residues: CASSPGGANTGELFF. For the CDR3, the DNA is TGTGCCAGCAGCCCCGGGGGGGCGAACACCGGGGAGCTGTTTTTT.

The V call is TRBV5-4, the J call TRBJ2-7, with 7 bases identical to TRBD1. This CDR3 is 15 amino acids long. Germline CDR1 reads SGHNT; CDR2 reads YYREEE (reference sequence). V gave up 3 bases and J gave up 3 bases; unmatched junction bases: 9. This CDR3 reads CASSSFRDSNYEQYF. CDR3 DNA: TGTGCCAGCAGCTCCTTCCGGGACAGTAACTACGAGCAGTACTTC.

The V and J genes are TRBV15 and TRBJ2-1, with TRBD2 identical over 8 bases. V gave up 6 bases and J gave up 3 bases; unmatched junction bases: 10. The CDR3 sequence is 16 residues long. Germline loops: CDR1 LNHNV, CDR2 YYDKDF (reference sequence). The CDR3 region is CATRGAPGLVYNEQFF. In DNA form, the CDR3 reads TGTGCCACCAGAGGAGCTCCGGGACTAGTCTACAATGAGCAGTTCTTC. The full variable domain, completed using reference TRBV15 and TRBJ2-1, is DAMVIQNPRYQVTQFGKPVTLSCSQTLNHNVMYWYQQKSSQAPKLLFHYYDKDFNNEADTPDNFQSRRPNTSFCFLDIRSPGLGDTAMYLCATRGAPGLVYNEQFFGPGTRLTVL.

J is TRBJ1-5 and V is TRBV19; D not resolved. Germline values: CDR1 LNHDA, CDR2 SQIVND (reference sequence). The V end was cut by 6 bases, the J end by 6 bases, with 15 bases between. The CDR3 runs 14 residues. CDR3 residues: CASSPSGTGQPQHF. In DNA, the CDR3 is TGTGCCAGTAGCCCGTCGGGTACGGGTCAGCCCCAGCATTTT.

The V call is TRBV7-8, the J call TRBJ1-1, with D perhaps matching TRBD1 (5 bases). The CDR3 sequence is 15 residues long. V shed 2 bases and J shed 0 bases, with 10 bases lying between them. CDR1 and CDR2 from the germline V gene are SGHVS and FQNEAQ. The CDR3 bases are TGTGCCAGCAGCTTAATTCCAGGGCTGAACACTGAAGCTTTCTTT. Amino acid sequence: CASSLIPGLNTEAFF.

This clone was detected only once. A junction end diverges from the germline sequence, so it may reflect a read error. The CDR3 region is CASTEGGTGTNYGYTF. As DNA, the CDR3 is TGTGCCAGCACTGAAGGGGGAACAGGGACTAACTATGGCTACACCTTC. The chain recombines TRBV6-1 with TRBJ1-2; D may be TRBD1 (6 bases). CDR3 length: 16 residues. CDR1 is MNHNS, CDR2 SASEGT, per germline.

The chain uses TRBV19 and TRBJ1-1; 12 bases agree with TRBD1. V gave up 5 bases and J gave up 3 bases; unmatched junction bases: 7. CDR1 is LNHDA and CDR2 is SQIVND in the germline V gene (reference sequence). The CDR3 contains 16 residues. The DNA for the CDR3 is TGTGCCAGTAGTGCGAGGGACAGGGGGCTCGACACTGAAGCTTTCTTT. Its translation is CASSARDRGLDTEAFF.

This clone was counted a few times. The chain is built from TRBV7-2 and TRBJ1-2; D is perhaps TRBD1 (6 bases). Trimming cost V 4 bases and J 6 bases, with 12 bases left between them. This CDR3 region has 13 residues. Germline V lookup: CDR1 SGHTA, CDR2 FQGNSA. The CDR3 is CASSSTGIHGYTF. As DNA, the CDR3 is TGTGCCAGCAGCTCCACAGGGATCCATGGCTACACCTTC.

The chain carries TRBV10-3 and TRBJ1-5, with 11 bases fitting TRBD1. CDR3 length equals 15 residues. J lost 4 bases, V lost 5 bases, and 4 bases had no gene match. Germline V gives CDR1 ENHRY, CDR2 SYGVKD. The CDR3 reads CAISTGDRGNQPQHF. The CDR3 DNA is TGTGCCATCAGTACCGGGGACAGGGGGAATCAGCCCCAGCATTTT.

Only one count was recorded for this clone. The rearrangement uses TRBV6-4 and TRBJ1-2; 11 nucleotides agree with TRBD1. Germline V lookup: CDR1 MRHNA, CDR2 SNTAGT. The CDR3 is 14 amino acids. V was pared by 5 bases and J by 5 bases, with 4 bases of the junction left unmatched. CDR3 nucleotide sequence: TGTGCCAGCAGTTCCGGGACAGGGGGATATGGCTACACCTTC. Translating it yields CASSSGTGGYGYTF.

This chain joins TRBV19 and TRBJ2-7, with 8 bases identical to TRBD2. The J segment lost 6 bases and the V segment lost 3 bases, leaving 19 bases of the junction unmatched. CDR1 and CDR2 from the germline V gene are LNHDA and SQIVND (reference sequence). This CDR3 contains 18 residues. The CDR3 protein is CASSIDISSGLADGEQYF. CDR3 bases: TGTGCCAGTAGTATTGATATAAGTAGTGGACTAGCTGATGGCGAGCAGTACTTC.

This clone has just one count. This chain links TRBV7-2 with TRBJ1-2; TRBD1 is a possible D gene (6 bases). The CDR3 sequence is 15 residues long. Germline V gene data show CDR1 as SGHTA and CDR2 as FQGNSA. Trimming cost V 6 bases and J 5 bases, with 19 bases left between them. The CDR3 is CASRVPGDGGYGYTF. CDR3 DNA sequence: TGTGCCAGCAGAGTTCCAGGGGACGGGGGGTATGGCTACACCTTC.

The rearrangement links TRBV5-1 to TRBJ1-2; TRBD1 might be the D (6 bases). V was cut by 0 bases and J by 3 bases, with 15 bases left in between. The length of the CDR3 is 16 residues. CDR1 and CDR2 (germline): SGHRS, YFSETQ. The CDR3 nucleotides read TGCGCCAGCAGCTTGGGGGGACAAAGAACGGACTATGGCTACACCTTC. Its protein is CASSLGGQRTDYGYTF.

The V and J genes are TRBV18 and TRBJ1-5; D uncertain. This CDR3 contains 13 residues. CDR1 and CDR2 from the germline V gene are KGHSH and LQKENI. The V and J ends lost 1 base and 7 bases respectively, with 8 bases between them. The CDR3 is CASSPLGGQPQHF. In DNA, the CDR3 is TGTGCCAGCTCACCACTCGGAGGACAGCCCCAGCATTTT.

J is TRBJ2-1 and V is TRBV7-3, with 12 bases identical to TRBD2. CDR1 is SGHTA, CDR2 FQGTGA, per germline. The CDR3 loop spans 16 amino acids. J gave up 9 bases and V 1 base, and 7 bases lay outside the gene matches. The CDR3 bases are TGTGCCAGCAGCTTAATTGCCCTAGCGGGAGGGGGTGAGCAGTTCTTC. Translated: CASSLIALAGGGEQFF. The whole variable domain, remainder taken from reference TRBV7-3 and TRBJ2-1, is GAGVSQTPSNKVTEKGKYVELRCDPISGHTALYWYRQSLGQGPEFLIYFQGTGAADDSGLPNDRFFAVRPEGSVSTLKIQRTERGDSAVYLCASSLIALAGGGEQFFGPGTRLTVL.

CDR3 loop: CASSYSGSGSAFF. The CDR3 DNA follows: TGTGCCAGCAGTTACAGCGGTTCAGGTAGTGCTTTCTTT. The V and J genes are TRBV6-5 and TRBJ1-1; D gene uncertain. The CDR3 is made up of 13 amino acids. Germline V lookup: CDR1 MNHEY, CDR2 SVGAGI. V gave up 2 bases and J gave up 11 bases, with 15 bases separating them.

The chain couples TRBV27 to TRBJ2-7; 12 bases fit TRBD2. With V trimmed by 4 bases and J by 2 bases, 3 bases remained unmatched. CDR1 MNHEY and CDR2 SMNVEV come from the germline V gene (reference sequence). This CDR3 is 15 amino acids long. The CDR3 reads CASSSGLAGTYEQYF. The CDR3 DNA reads as TGTGCCAGCAGTTCCGGACTAGCGGGGACCTACGAGCAGTACTTC.

This sequence joins TRBV11-3 and TRBJ1-2, with a tentative D call TRBD1 (5 bases). Germline-derived CDR1 and CDR2 are SGHNT and YENEEA. The CDR3 covers 15 residues. The ends were cut back, 0 bases at V and 4 bases at J, with 12 bases in the middle. The CDR3, as DNA: TGTGCCAGCAGCTTAGATCCAGGGCGGACCTATGGCTACACCTTC. Protein sequence: CASSLDPGRTYGYTF.

The rearrangement links TRBV4-2 to TRBJ2-3; no definite D call. The CDR3 extends over 18 amino acids. The germline CDR1 and CDR2 sequences are LGHNA and YNFKEQ. The germline V and J ends were trimmed by 0 bases and 3 bases, with 19 bases remaining between them. DNA of the CDR3: TGTGCCAGCAGCCAAGACCGCCCGGTAGCCGTTAGGACAGATACGCAGTATTTT. It codes for CASSQDRPVAVRTDTQYF.

This clone appeared a single time. The chain recombines TRBV7-2 with TRBJ2-3; TRBD1 matches at 10 bases. Germline lookup yields CDR1 SGHTA and CDR2 FQGNSA. The CDR3 is 16 residues long. The junction had 8 bases not matched to a gene; V was cut back by 5 bases and J by 3 bases. This CDR3 reads CASSKETGGGTDTQYF. For the CDR3, the DNA is TGTGCCAGCAGCAAAGAGACAGGGGGCGGGACAGATACGCAGTATTTT.

The chain joins TRBV7-3 to TRBJ2-1, with 13 bases aligning to TRBD2. The trim removed 4 bases at V and 9 bases at J, leaving 12 bases unmatched. This CDR3 contains 17 residues. Germline values: CDR1 SGHTA, CDR2 FQGTGA. The CDR3 DNA is TGTGCCAGCAGCTCAACTAGCGGGAGGGCCGCGGGTAGTGAGCAGTTCTTC. Its protein is CASSSTSGRAAGSEQFF.

The chain combines TRBV6-1 with TRBJ2-1; D call uncertain. The V end was cut by 6 bases, the J end by 6 bases, with 9 bases between. Germline CDR1 reads MNHNS; CDR2 reads SASEGT. The CDR3 has 12 amino acids. The CDR3, as DNA: TGTGCCAGCAGCCCACCCGGCAATGAGCAGTTCTTC. This gives the protein CASSPPGNEQFF.

The V and J genes are TRBV6-5 and TRBJ2-7; 10 bases line up with TRBD2. The J segment lost 2 bases and the V segment lost 2 bases, leaving 0 bases of the junction unmatched. The CDR3 is made up of 14 amino acids. Germline values: CDR1 MNHEY, CDR2 SVGAGI. The chain's CDR3 is CASSYGTSAYEQYF. As DNA, the CDR3 is TGTGCCAGCAGTTACGGGACTAGCGCCTACGAGCAGTACTTC.

The chain links TRBV30 to TRBJ1-3; D remains ambiguous. Between the trimmed V and J ends, which lost 3 bases and 0 bases, there was a span of 12 bases. Germline V lookup: CDR1 GTSNPN, CDR2 SVGIG (reference sequence). The CDR3 has 15 amino acids. The DNA of the CDR3 is TGTGCCTGGAGACCCGGAGGGTACTCTGGAAACACCATATATTTT. Encoded protein: CAWRPGGYSGNTIYF.

The rearrangement links TRBV5-4 to TRBJ2-2; possible D gene TRBD1, 6 bases. The CDR3 sequence is 15 residues long. Germline CDR1 reads SGHNT; CDR2 reads YYREEE (reference sequence). V dropped 1 base and J dropped 5 bases, with 12 bases sitting between them. CDR3 bases: TGTGCCAGCAGCTTGTCCTCGGGACATACCGGGGAGCTGTTTTTT. Translating gives CASSLSSGHTGELFF.

The J gene is TRBJ1-1, the V gene TRBV5-1, with D possibly being TRBD1 (5 bases). Per germline, CDR1 SGHRS and CDR2 YFSETQ. V dropped 7 bases and J dropped 8 bases, with 12 bases sitting between them. The CDR3 contains 11 residues. CDR3 amino acids: CASGWGTEAFF. For the CDR3, the DNA is TGCGCCAGCGGCTGGGGCACGGAAGCTTTCTTT.

V is TRBV15 and J is TRBJ1-1; 7 bases are a match to TRBD1. V shed 3 bases and J 0 bases; nucleotides not matched to a gene: 13. Per the germline V gene, CDR1 is LNHNV and CDR2 is YYDKDF (reference sequence). The CDR3 is 18 residues long. The CDR3 here is CATSSYKQGFVMNTEAFF. The DNA of the CDR3 is TGTGCCACCAGCAGCTATAAACAGGGGTTTGTAATGAACACTGAAGCTTTCTTT. Full variable domain (rest looked up from reference TRBV15 and TRBJ1-1): DAMVIQNPRYQVTQFGKPVTLSCSQTLNHNVMYWYQQKSSQAPKLLFHYYDKDFNNEADTPDNFQSRRPNTSFCFLDIRSPGLGDTAMYLCATSSYKQGFVMNTEAFFGQGTRLTVV.